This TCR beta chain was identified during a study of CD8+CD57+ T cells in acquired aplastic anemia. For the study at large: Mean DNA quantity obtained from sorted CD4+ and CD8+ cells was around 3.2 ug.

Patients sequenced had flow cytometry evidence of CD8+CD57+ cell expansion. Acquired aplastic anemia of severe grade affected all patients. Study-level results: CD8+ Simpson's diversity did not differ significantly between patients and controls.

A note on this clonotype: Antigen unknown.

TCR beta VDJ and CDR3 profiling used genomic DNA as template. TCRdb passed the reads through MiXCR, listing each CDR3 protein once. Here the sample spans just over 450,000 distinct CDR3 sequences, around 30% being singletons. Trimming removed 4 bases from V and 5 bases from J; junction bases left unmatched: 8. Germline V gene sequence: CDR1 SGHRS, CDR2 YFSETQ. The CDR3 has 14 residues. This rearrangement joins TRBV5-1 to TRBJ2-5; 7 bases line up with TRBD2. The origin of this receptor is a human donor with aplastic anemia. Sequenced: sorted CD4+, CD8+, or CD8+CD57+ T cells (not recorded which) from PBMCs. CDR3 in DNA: TGCGCCAGCAGCATCGGACTAGAGGTTGAGACCCAGTACTTC. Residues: CASSIGLEVETQYF.